Following are 5 T cell receptor beta chains from one sample sequenced in a study of T cell responses to AZD1222 COVID-19 vaccine. Some clones are missing from TCRdb's copy, which holds only in-frame ones; the method was immunoSEQ multiplex PCR. The table records around 160,000 clones, approximately 88% of them present only once. The input for sequencing was peripheral blood, taken on day 0 of AZD1222 vaccination. These receptors were collected from an adult in good health.

This clone was picked up many times. Mismatch with germline at one junction end may stem from a read error. The V and J genes are TRBV11-2 and TRBJ1-1; no reliable D call. CDR3 size: 13 residues. Germline V gene data show CDR1 as SGHAT and CDR2 as FQNNGV. The DNA of the CDR3 is TGTGCCAGCAGCGTAGACCAATGGACTGAAGCTTTCTTT. Translation: CASSVDQWTEAFF. Variable domain in full (rest from reference TRBV11-2 and TRBJ1-1): EAGVAQSPRYKIIEKRQSVAFWCNPISGHATLYWYQQILGQGPKLLIQFQNNGVVDDSQLPKDRFSAERLKGVDSTLKIQPAKLEDSAVYLCASSVDQWTEAFFGQGTRLTVV.

DNA of the CDR3: TGTGCCAGCAGTTCGGACAGGGGCAACCTCAGACGCTCTGGGGCCAACGTCCTGACTTTC. Amino acid sequence: CASSSDRGNLRRSGANVLTF. The chain couples TRBV27 to TRBJ2-6, with TRBD1 matching over 9 bases. The germline CDR1 and CDR2 sequences are MNHEY and SMNVEV (reference sequence). V was clipped by 4 bases and J by 0 bases; unmatched bases: 13. This CDR3 is built from 20 residues.

The chain combines TRBV6-5 with TRBJ2-7, with D possibly being TRBD1 (6 bases). CDR3 length: 15 amino acids. Per germline, CDR1 MNHEY and CDR2 SVGAGI. The V end was cut by 5 bases, the J end by 2 bases, with 16 bases between. The CDR3: CASSLHRVTAYEQYF. In DNA, the CDR3 is TGTGCCAGCAGTCTACACAGGGTAACAGCCTACGAGCAGTACTTC.

This chain connects TRBV18 to TRBJ2-7; 9 nucleotides match TRBD1. The V gene's germline CDR1 is KGHSH and CDR2 LQKENI. The CDR3 has 15 amino acids. V lost 3 bases, J lost 6 bases, and 9 bases stayed unmatched. This CDR3 reads CASSPSRTGVREQYF. For the CDR3, the DNA is TGTGCCAGCTCACCCTCGCGGACAGGGGTTCGCGAGCAGTACTTC. Full variable domain (missing parts from reference TRBV18 and TRBJ2-7): NAGVMQNPRHLVRRRGQEARLRCSPMKGHSHVYWYRQLPEEGLKFMVYLQKENIIDESGMPKERFSAEFPKEGPSILRIQQVVRGDSAAYFCASSPSRTGVREQYFGPGTRLTVT.

V and J are TRBV1 and TRBJ1-2. TRBV1 represents a pseudogene. This CDR3 contains 16 residues. The CDR3 sequence: CTSSQLPPKGNYGYTF. CDR3 DNA sequence: TGCACCAGCAGCCAATTGCCCCCTAAGGGAAACTATGGCTACACCTTC.